Below are 24 T cell receptor beta chains sequenced from a single sample in a study of cytomegalovirus exposure and HLA in healthy donors. The PCR was carried out with 60 Vbeta primers and 13 Jbeta primers. Assay used: immunoSEQ multiplex PCR; TCRdb lists only in-frame clones, some missing. This sample carries about 160,000 clones, 85% of them seen once, and the ten largest clones take 1%. Sequencing was carried out using PBMCs. These receptors were obtained from a boy aged 2-15 years in good health and CMV-seronegative.

This clone was detected once. This chain links TRBV6-5 with TRBJ1-5; D not certain. The CDR3 sequence is 13 residues long. The germline V and J ends were trimmed by 10 bases and 3 bases, with 13 bases remaining between them. Looked up from germline, CDR1 is MNHEY and CDR2 is SVGAGI. CDR3 in amino acids: CATEQSNNQPQHF. The CDR3 DNA reads TGTGCCACCGAACAGAGCAACAATCAGCCCCAGCATTTT.

The chain couples TRBV27 to TRBJ1-5, with D possibly TRBD1 on 6 matching bases. Trimming removed 8 bases from V and 5 bases from J, with 13 bases in between. CDR3 size: 13 residues. Germline lookup yields CDR1 MNHEY and CDR2 SMNVEV (reference sequence). CDR3 nucleotides: TGTGCCAGCGGGTCTACAGGGTATCAGCCCCAGCATTTT. This sequence encodes CASGSTGYQPQHF.

This chain uses TRBV9 with TRBJ2-5, with TRBD2 identical over 11 bases. J gave up 0 bases and V 2 bases, and 6 bases lay outside the gene matches. Per the germline V gene, CDR1 is SGDLS and CDR2 is YYNGEE. This CDR3 is 17 amino acids long. The chain's CDR3 is CASSVGGLAGNQETQYF. The DNA for the CDR3 is TGTGCCAGCAGCGTGGGCGGACTAGCGGGCAACCAAGAGACCCAGTACTTC.

The gene calls are TRBV28 and TRBJ1-4; D may be TRBD1 (5 bases). This CDR3 has 13 amino acids. Germline CDR1 and CDR2: MDHEN and SYDVKM. V lost 2 bases, J lost 7 bases, and 8 bases lay in between. The CDR3, as DNA: TGTGCCAGCAGTTTAGGGGGAGGTGAAAAACTGTTTTTT. Translation: CASSLGGGEKLFF.

This chain links TRBV5-1 with TRBJ1-6, with a weak D call TRBD1 (5 bases). Trimming left V 6 bases short and J 4 bases short, with 14 bases between. The germline V gene encodes CDR1 SGHRS and CDR2 YFSETQ. The CDR3 has 15 amino acids. CDR3 DNA sequence: TGCGCCAGCACTTTGGGACTTGATTATAATTCACCCCTCCACTTT. Its protein is CASTLGLDYNSPLHF.

The CDR3 nucleotides read TGTGCCAGCAGGAGGACAGCTTATTCCTACGAGCAGTACGTC. Protein sequence: CASRRTAYSYEQYV. The rearrangement joins TRBV6-1 to TRBJ2-7, with D perhaps TRBD1 (6 bases). V was trimmed by 6 bases and J by 1 base, leaving 13 bases between them. Germline V CDR1 and CDR2: MNHNS, SASEGT. The CDR3 is made up of 14 amino acids.

V gene TRBV30 combines with J gene TRBJ2-3, with D perhaps matching TRBD1 (5 bases). V lost 5 bases, J lost 2 bases, and 11 bases lay in between. The CDR3 totals 13 residues. Germline loops: CDR1 GTSNPN, CDR2 SVGIG (reference sequence). The CDR3 sequence: CAWQGAATDTQYF. CDR3 nucleotides: TGTGCCTGGCAAGGGGCGGCCACAGATACGCAGTATTTT.

This clone was detected a few times. The rearrangement joins TRBV28 to TRBJ2-2, with 8 bases identical to TRBD2. Germline V gene lookup returns CDR1 MDHEN and CDR2 SYDVKM. V gave up 5 bases and J gave up 5 bases; unmatched junction bases: 7. The CDR3 extends over 15 amino acids. The CDR3 region has the DNA TGTGCCAGCAGTGTAGCGGGGTTAGGGACCGGGGAGCTGTTTTTT. Its protein product is CASSVAGLGTGELFF.

The chain couples TRBV28 to TRBJ1-5; D may be TRBD1 (5 bases). The V gene lost 6 bases and the J gene lost 7 bases, with 13 bases spanning the gap. Germline CDR1 and CDR2: MDHEN and SYDVKM. There are 13 residues in the CDR3. CDR3 protein: CASSLDGGQPQHF. The CDR3 region has the DNA TGTGCCAGCAGCCTCGACGGGGGACAGCCCCAGCATTTT.

This chain connects TRBV28 to TRBJ2-3; TRBD2 might be the D (6 bases). CDR1 is MDHEN and CDR2 is SYDVKM in the germline V gene. V shed 6 bases and J shed 1 base, with 14 bases lying between them. The CDR3 covers 15 residues. Here the CDR3 reads CASRLHSGGTDTQYF. CDR3 nucleotide sequence: TGTGCCAGCAGACTTCATAGCGGTGGCACAGATACGCAGTATTTT.

This clone was seen a single time. The chain employs TRBV10-1 and TRBJ2-1, with D maybe TRBD1 (6 bases). Trimming shortened V by 10 bases and J by 0 bases, and 16 bases separated the two germline ends. CDR3 length: 15 residues. Germline CDR1 reads WNHNN; CDR2 reads SYGVQD (reference sequence). The CDR3 nucleotides read TGCGCCACTTCAGGGGCGGATAGCTCCTACAATGAGCAGTTCTTC. Its translation is CATSGADSSYNEQFF.

This chain joins TRBV27 and TRBJ2-3, with 7 bases that match TRBD2. This CDR3 contains 15 residues. J gave up 2 bases and V 5 bases, and 7 bases lay outside the gene matches. The germline V gene has CDR1 MNHEY and CDR2 SMNVEV (reference sequence). The CDR3 nucleotides are TGTGCCAGCAGTCCACCCGGGACTACCACAGATACGCAGTATTTT. Residues: CASSPPGTTTDTQYF.

The V and J genes are TRBV5-4 and TRBJ2-7; the D gene is possibly TRBD2 (6 bases). The CDR3 runs 14 residues. Trimming took off 0 bases at V and 6 bases at J, with 13 bases between the two ends. The germline CDR1 and CDR2 sequences are SGHNT and YYREEE (reference sequence). The chain's CDR3 is CASSLVGGYIEQYF. CDR3 DNA sequence: TGTGCCAGCAGCTTGGTTGGGGGGTACATCGAGCAGTACTTC.

The chain is built from TRBV2 and TRBJ1-5; D might be TRBD1 (5 bases). Germline loops: CDR1 SNHLY, CDR2 FYNNEI. The V gene lost 2 bases and the J gene lost 1 base, with 9 bases spanning the gap. This CDR3 has 15 residues. The CDR3 nucleotides read TGTGCCAGCAGTGAATCAGGGAAAAGCAATCAGCCCCAGCATTTT. Protein product: CASSESGKSNQPQHF.

The chain recombines TRBV19 with TRBJ1-5, with 7 positions matching TRBD1. After removal of 9 bases from V and 3 bases from J, the junction contained 5 bases not matched to a gene. The germline gives CDR1 LNHDA, CDR2 SQIVND (reference sequence). This CDR3 has 13 amino acids. CDR3 bases: TGTGCCAGCCCCACAGGGGACAATCAGCCCCAGCATTTT. Translating it yields CASPTGDNQPQHF.

This chain connects TRBV19 to TRBJ1-2; TRBD1 agrees at 7 bases. Germline V CDR1 and CDR2: LNHDA, SQIVND (reference sequence). J gave up 9 bases and V 7 bases, and 5 bases lay outside the gene matches. The CDR3 runs 11 residues. CDR3 sequence reads: CASTGQESYTF. CDR3 coding DNA: TGTGCCAGTACCGGACAGGAGAGCTACACCTTC.

The chain carries TRBV28 and TRBJ1-5, with D tentatively TRBD1 (6 bases). V was clipped by 4 bases and J by 2 bases, with 9 bases between them. Per the germline V gene, CDR1 is MDHEN and CDR2 is SYDVKM. The CDR3 sequence is 14 residues long. The CDR3: CASSSHRGNQPQHF. The CDR3, as DNA: TGTGCCAGCAGTTCGCACAGGGGCAATCAGCCCCAGCATTTT.

This clone was seen only once. This chain connects TRBV30 to TRBJ2-1, with D maybe TRBD1 (6 bases). Trimming stripped 2 bases from V and 8 bases from J, with 16 bases between. CDR3 size: 14 residues. Germline V gives CDR1 GTSNPN, CDR2 SVGIG (reference sequence). The CDR3 is CAWSHTLGGDEQFF. The CDR3 DNA sequence: TGTGCCTGGAGTCACACCCTAGGGGGTGATGAGCAGTTCTTC.

This clone was detected only a few times. The genes are TRBV10-1 and TRBJ1-6; weak D call: TRBD1 (6 bases). The germline CDR1 and CDR2 sequences are WNHNN and SYGVQD (reference sequence). The CDR3 loop spans 17 amino acids. Trimming removed 3 bases at V and 0 bases at J, with 12 bases between. For the CDR3, the DNA is TGCGCCAGCAGTGATAGAGGACAGAGCTCCTATAATTCACCCCTCCACTTT. Translating gives CASSDRGQSSYNSPLHF.

Comments on this clone: An end of the junction does not agree with germline; a read error may underlie this. The chain employs TRBV28 and TRBJ1-1; D is possibly TRBD1 (5 bases). This CDR3 contains 15 residues. CDR1 and CDR2 (germline): MDHEN, SYDVKM. Here the CDR3 DNA reads TGTGCCGGCAGGGTCCTTTGGGCACCGAACACTGAAGCTTTCTTT. Its translation: CAGRVLWAPNTEAFF. The full variable domain, completed using reference TRBV28 and TRBJ1-1, is DVKVTQSSRYLVKRTGEKVFLECVQDMDHENMFWYRQDPGLGLRLIYFSYDVKMKEKGDIPEGYSVSREKKERFSLILESASTNQTSMYLCAGRVLWAPNTEAFFGQGTRLTVV.

The table lists this clone with a few counts. This chain links TRBV6-1 with TRBJ1-1; tentatively, D is TRBD1 (6 bases). This CDR3 is built from 15 residues. The germline V and J ends were trimmed by 5 bases and 3 bases, with 16 bases remaining between them. Germline-derived CDR1 and CDR2 are MNHNS and SASEGT. The CDR3 coding sequence is TGTGCCAGCAGTCTGTGGAGCAGGGGCGACACTGAAGCTTTCTTT. Its protein product is CASSLWSRGDTEAFF.

The chain uses TRBV5-1 and TRBJ1-4, with 8 bases lining up with TRBD1. After removal of 4 bases from V and 0 bases from J, the junction contained 8 bases not matched to a gene. Germline V CDR1 and CDR2: SGHRS, YFSETQ. There are 17 residues in the CDR3. The CDR3 protein is CASSPGTGTATNEKLFF. CDR3 DNA sequence: TGCGCCAGCAGCCCCGGGACAGGCACCGCAACTAATGAAAAACTGTTTTTT.

V gene TRBV4-1 combines with J gene TRBJ2-7; tentatively, D is TRBD2 (6 bases). With 3 bases removed from V and 5 bases from J, the gap between germline ends came to 20 bases. The CDR3 loop spans 16 amino acids. The germline gives CDR1 MGHRA, CDR2 YSYEKL. CDR3 protein: CASSQAVGLPPHEQYF. CDR3 nucleotide sequence: TGCGCCAGCAGCCAGGCAGTGGGACTTCCACCCCACGAGCAGTACTTC.

This clone was found once. The chain carries TRBV6-5 and TRBJ2-3; 11 nucleotides line up with TRBD2. V shed 7 bases and J 2 bases; nucleotides not matched to a gene: 2. Germline V gene lookup returns CDR1 MNHEY and CDR2 SVGAGI. The CDR3 sequence is 14 residues long. CDR3 loop: CASKTSGVTDTQYF. The CDR3 bases are TGTGCCAGCAAGACTAGCGGGGTCACAGATACGCAGTATTTT.